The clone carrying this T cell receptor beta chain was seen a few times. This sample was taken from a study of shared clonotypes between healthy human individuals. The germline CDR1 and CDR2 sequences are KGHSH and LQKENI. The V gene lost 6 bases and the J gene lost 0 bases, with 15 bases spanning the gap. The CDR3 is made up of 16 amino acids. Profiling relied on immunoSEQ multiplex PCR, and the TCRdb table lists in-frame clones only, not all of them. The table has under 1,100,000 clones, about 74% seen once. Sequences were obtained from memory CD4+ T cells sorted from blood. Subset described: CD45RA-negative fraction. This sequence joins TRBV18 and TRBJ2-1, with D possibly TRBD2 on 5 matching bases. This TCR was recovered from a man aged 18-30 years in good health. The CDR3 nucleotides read TGTGCCAGCTCCCCGGGAACGGCTGGCTCCTACAATGAGCAGTTCTTC. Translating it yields CASSPGTAGSYNEQFF.